Below are 5 T cell receptor beta chains sequenced from a single sample in a study of T cells expressing NK-cell markers. From the 5' RACE reads, TCRdb lists one entry per CDR3 protein and no DNA. The clone table shows about 260,000 distinct CDR3 sequences, with the ten largest holding about 4.2%. Sequenced sample: blood T cells: a sorted CD56 or NKG2C T cell subset, CD4+ or CD8+ T cells, or bulk PBMC T cells (not recorded which). These receptors all stem from a woman aged 18 to 75 in good health.

The gene calls are TRBV4-3 and TRBJ2-2; lacking DNA, the TRBD1 call made by TCRdb goes unchecked. CDR3 length equals 15 residues. Germline V gene data show CDR1 as LGHNA and CDR2 as YSLEER. The CDR3 here is CASSRGTGGNGELFF.

The V and J genes are TRBV11-2 and TRBJ1-2; TCRdb's D gene call, TRBD1, goes unchecked for lack of DNA. The CDR3 is 15 amino acids. Looked up from germline, CDR1 is SGHAT and CDR2 is FQNNGV. This CDR3 reads CASSSPGTGLIGYTF.

The chain uses TRBV27 and TRBJ2-1; the D gene TCRdb calls, TRBD2, cannot be checked with no DNA. Germline CDR1 is MNHEY and CDR2 is SMNVEV (reference sequence). The CDR3 covers 14 residues. The CDR3 is CASRRLAGGGEQFF.

The chain combines TRBV12-3 or TRBV12-4 with TRBJ1-1; without DNA, the TCRdb call of TRBD1 cannot be checked. The CDR3 contains 15 residues. The CDR3 loop is CASSLGTGILGEAFF.

V is TRBV3-1 and J is TRBJ1-3. The germline V gene encodes CDR1 LGHDT and CDR2 YNNKEL (reference sequence). CDR3 length equals 16 residues. CDR3 region: CASSQRSGLRGNTIYF.